This entry lists 20 T cell receptor beta chains sequenced from one sample in a study of blood T cell repertoires in COVID-19. TCRdb keeps only in-frame clones here, not all; method: immunoSEQ multiplex PCR. The sample contains approximately 15,000 clones, approximately 80% of which appear only once. Sequencing was performed on peripheral blood. Receptor source: a woman in her seventies with active COVID-19.

V and J are TRBV18 and TRBJ2-3; D remains unclear. The CDR3 has 13 amino acids. Germline values: CDR1 KGHSH, CDR2 LQKENI. V lost 4 bases and J lost 6, with 11 bases in between. CDR3 sequence (DNA): TGTGCCAGCTCACACGATAGCATGGATACGCAGTATTTT. It encodes CASSHDSMDTQYF.

This sequence joins TRBV28 and TRBJ2-2; tentative D call: TRBD2 (6 bases). Per the germline V gene, CDR1 is MDHEN and CDR2 is SYDVKM. The CDR3 contains 14 residues. V was cut by 3 bases and J by 4 bases, with 9 bases left in between. The DNA for the CDR3 is TGTGCCAGCAGTTTGGGGGGAGCCACCGGGGAGCTGTTTTTT. Translating it yields CASSLGGATGELFF.

V usage is TRBV19 and J usage is TRBJ2-4, with D possibly being TRBD2 (6 bases). Trimming cost V 6 bases and J 1 base, with 10 bases left between them. CDR1 is LNHDA, CDR2 SQIVND, per germline (reference sequence). The CDR3 is 14 residues long. Written as DNA, the CDR3 is TGTGCCAGTAGCCCCACTAGCGCCAAAAACATTCAGTACTTC. As protein: CASSPTSAKNIQYF.

In its sample, this clone was seen a few times. The J gene is TRBJ2-5, the V gene TRBV28; the match to TRBD1 covers 7 bases. This CDR3 comprises 17 residues. Per the germline V gene, CDR1 is MDHEN and CDR2 is SYDVKM. V gave up 3 bases and J gave up 5 bases; unmatched junction bases: 15. This chain's CDR3 is CASSFPDIDRAHETQYF. The CDR3 nucleotides are TGTGCCAGCAGTTTTCCCGACATTGACAGGGCCCATGAGACCCAGTACTTC. Variable domain in full (rest from reference TRBV28 and TRBJ2-5): DVKVTQSSRYLVKRTGEKVFLECVQDMDHENMFWYRQDPGLGLRLIYFSYDVKMKEKGDIPEGYSVSREKKERFSLILESASTNQTSMYLCASSFPDIDRAHETQYFGPGTRLLVL.

This chain joins TRBV28 and TRBJ1-1, with D uncertain. The germline V gene has CDR1 MDHEN and CDR2 SYDVKM. V lost 1 base to trimming and J lost 3 bases, with 9 bases between them. The CDR3 has 14 amino acids. The CDR3 reads CASSLFSGDTEAFF. CDR3 nucleotides: TGTGCCAGCAGTTTATTTTCCGGGGACACTGAAGCTTTCTTT.

This clone was seen once. The rearrangement links TRBV18 to TRBJ2-5; 9 nucleotides line up with TRBD1. J gave up 5 bases and V 0 bases, and 7 bases lay outside the gene matches. The V gene's germline CDR1 is KGHSH and CDR2 LQKENI. CDR3 size: 16 residues. CDR3 loop: CASSPPQTGGRETQYF. DNA for the CDR3: TGTGCCAGCTCACCACCTCAGACAGGGGGGCGTGAGACCCAGTACTTC.

J is TRBJ2-3 and V is TRBV5-5, with TRBD1 identical over 10 bases. V was clipped by 4 bases and J by 4 bases; unmatched bases: 12. This CDR3 has 17 residues. Germline CDR1 and CDR2: SGHKS and YYEKEE (reference sequence). The CDR3 nucleotides are TGTGCCAGCAGCCTAGAACCAAAAGGGACAGGGGCAGATACGCAGTATTTT. Protein product: CASSLEPKGTGADTQYF.

In this sample, this clone turned up a few times. The rearrangement links TRBV19 to TRBJ2-1, with 9 bases matching TRBD2. J gave up 0 bases and V 3 bases, and 3 bases lay outside the gene matches. The CDR3 is 16 residues long. The V gene's germline CDR1 is LNHDA and CDR2 SQIVND (reference sequence). The CDR3 is CASSIQAGGSYNEQFF. The CDR3 nucleotides read TGTGCCAGTAGTATTCAAGCGGGAGGCTCCTACAATGAGCAGTTCTTC.

The V and J genes are TRBV4-2 and TRBJ2-3; no firm D call. Trimming removed 1 base from V and 3 bases from J, with 5 bases in between. Germline-derived CDR1 and CDR2 are LGHNA and YNFKEQ. CDR3 length: 13 residues. The CDR3: CASSQVTTDTQYF. The CDR3 DNA reads as TGTGCCAGCAGCCAAGTAACTACAGATACGCAGTATTTT.

This sequence joins TRBV7-9 and TRBJ1-2, with TRBD1 matching over 7 bases. The CDR3 totals 15 residues. V was clipped by 0 bases and J by 4 bases; unmatched bases: 5. Germline V CDR1 and CDR2: SEHNR, FQNEAQ (reference sequence). CDR3 nucleotide sequence: TGTGCCAGCAGCTTAGCGGAGGGGGCGGGCTATGGCTACACCTTC. Encoded protein: CASSLAEGAGYGYTF.

This chain uses TRBV5-1 with TRBJ2-1; 11 bases match TRBD2. V trimming: 1 base; J trimming: 11 bases; junction bases outside the gene matches: 5. Per the germline V gene, CDR1 is SGHRS and CDR2 is YFSETQ. The CDR3 sequence is 14 residues long. This chain's CDR3 is CASSLTSGSRKQFF. CDR3 nucleotide sequence: TGCGCCAGCAGCTTGACTAGCGGGAGTAGGAAGCAGTTCTTC.

This clone was observed a single time. This chain uses TRBV13 with TRBJ2-1, with a possible D match to TRBD2 (5 bases). V was pared by 0 bases and J by 8 bases, with 8 bases between. Per the germline V gene, CDR1 is PRHDT and CDR2 is FYEKMQ (reference sequence). The CDR3 length is 13 residues. CDR3 loop: CASSLGFGDEQFF. The CDR3 coding sequence is TGTGCCAGCAGCTTAGGCTTCGGGGATGAGCAGTTCTTC.

This chain connects TRBV2 to TRBJ1-6; 7 positions agree with TRBD1. The CDR3 has 18 residues. CDR1 and CDR2 (germline): SNHLY, FYNNEI. Trimming removed 2 bases from V and 0 bases from J; junction bases left unmatched: 7. The CDR3 here is CASSERDSPSSYNSPLHF. The CDR3, as DNA: TGTGCCAGCAGTGAAAGGGACAGCCCCAGCTCCTATAATTCACCCCTCCACTTT.

The chain joins TRBV5-4 to TRBJ2-4; weak D call: TRBD2 (6 bases). Between the trimmed V and J ends, which lost 4 bases and 14 bases, there was a span of 19 bases. Germline V gene data show CDR1 as SGHNT and CDR2 as YYREEE (reference sequence). The CDR3 has 13 residues. As DNA, the CDR3 is TGTGCCAGCAGCCCTTACGAAGGCGGCGGGAAGTACTTC. Its translation is CASSPYEGGGKYF.

This clone was counted only a few times. The chain employs TRBV4-2 and TRBJ1-2; 7 bases align to TRBD1. Germline CDR1 reads LGHNA; CDR2 reads YNFKEQ. The CDR3 totals 15 residues. The V and J ends lost 0 bases and 6 bases, in that order; junction bases with no gene match: 7. CDR3 bases: TGTGCCAGCAGCCAAGATCTTGGACAGGATAATGGCTACACCTTC. It translates to CASSQDLGQDNGYTF.

The chain has TRBV11-3 and TRBJ2-1; 10 bases map to TRBD1. The V and J ends lost 3 bases and 2 bases, in that order; junction bases with no gene match: 1. CDR1 is SGHNT and CDR2 is YENEEA in the germline V gene. This CDR3 has 15 amino acids. The CDR3: CASSLGTGAYNEQFF. The CDR3 nucleotides are TGTGCCAGCAGCTTGGGGACAGGGGCCTACAATGAGCAGTTCTTC.

CDR3 in amino acids: CASSQRAWVETQYF. The CDR3 nucleotides are TGTGCCAGTAGTCAGAGGGCGTGGGTGGAGACCCAGTACTTC. The chain combines TRBV19 with TRBJ2-5, with a tentative D call TRBD2 (5 bases). Looked up from germline, CDR1 is LNHDA and CDR2 is SQIVND (reference sequence). The CDR3 sequence is 14 residues long. Deletions cut 5 bases from V and 5 bases from J, with 15 bases between.

The chain is built from TRBV27 and TRBJ2-7; TRBD1 aligns across 9 bases. Germline V gene data show CDR1 as MNHEY and CDR2 as SMNVEV (reference sequence). CDR3 length: 16 residues. Trimming took 6 bases from V and 5 from J; bases not matched to a gene: 14. The CDR3 loop is CASSSLTGTGSNEQYF. CDR3 DNA sequence: TGTGCCAGCAGCTCCCTGACCGGGACAGGGTCGAACGAGCAGTACTTC.

This clone occurred a few times. Other nucleotide sequences in the sample specify the same CDR3. The J gene is TRBJ2-2, the V gene TRBV6-5; D is unresolved. With 6 bases removed from V and 2 bases from J, the gap between germline ends came to 4 bases. The CDR3 loop spans 12 amino acids. Germline V gene sequence: CDR1 MNHEY, CDR2 SVGAGI. The CDR3 sequence: CASRRNTGELFF. The CDR3, as DNA: TGTGCCAGCAGGCGAAACACCGGGGAGCTGTTTTTT.

This chain joins TRBV19 and TRBJ2-3, with TRBD2 matching 11 bases. CDR3 length: 18 residues. Germline CDR1 reads LNHDA; CDR2 reads SQIVND (reference sequence). V was pared by 5 bases and J by 0 bases, with 10 bases of the junction left unmatched. CDR3 in DNA: TGTGCCAGTAGTGGGACTAGCGGAGCCACCCCTAGCACAGATACGCAGTATTTT. As protein: CASSGTSGATPSTDTQYF.